The clone carrying this TCR beta chain was seen once. Other DNA sequences from this sample encode an identical CDR3 as well. This entry belongs to a study of shared clonotypes between healthy human individuals. The CDR3 is 13 residues long. The germline gives CDR1 MNHEY, CDR2 SVGAGI. V shed 5 bases, J shed 3 bases, and the junction held 2 bases outside the gene matches. Splitting of each subset's genomic DNA was done evenly across several immunoSEQ plates. Measured with immunoSEQ multiplex PCR; TCRdb has only the in-frame clones, and not every one. The table has approximately 2,000,000 clones, under 95% seen once.

The receptor was derived from a man aged 18 to 29 in good health. Some clones in this sample may be carry-over from other donors' samples. Sequenced material: naive CD4+ T cells from PBMCs. Regarding subset: CD45RA+ positively selected. The V call is TRBV6-5, the J call TRBJ2-7, with 9 bases aligning to TRBD1. In DNA form, the CDR3 reads TGTGCCAGCAGTCGACAGGGGGTCTACGAGCAGTACTTC. Protein product: CASSRQGVYEQYF.